This T cell receptor beta chain was found in a study of cytomegalovirus exposure and HLA in healthy donors. The assay was immunoSEQ multiplex PCR, and TCRdb's table has in-frame clones only and misses some. The sample lists a few hundred thousand clones, about 90% occurring once. CDR1 and CDR2 (germline): SQVTM, ANQGSEA. The CDR3 sequence is 14 residues long. Trimming took 4 bases from V and 0 from J, leaving 11 bases between them. The specimen was PBMCs. This sequence originates from a woman aged 25 to 39 in good health and CMV-seronegative. The chain has TRBV29-1 and TRBJ2-3, with a tentative D call TRBD1 (6 bases). This chain's CDR3 is CSVGGGLSTDTQYF. The CDR3 DNA sequence: TGCAGCGTTGGAGGGGGTCTAAGCACAGATACGCAGTATTTT.